This T cell receptor (beta chain) was identified in a study of technical replicates of blood from a few donors. The CDR3 covers 12 residues. Germline lookup yields CDR1 SEHNR and CDR2 FQNEAQ (reference sequence). With 6 bases removed from V and 3 bases from J, the gap between germline ends came to 9 bases. Only in-frame clones appear in the TCRdb table, and some are missing; sequencing was by immunoSEQ multiplex PCR. The top ten hold 0.3% to 0.45% of the sample, which has tens of thousands of clones, under 95% seen once. The receptor's source is a human donor in good health. The rearrangement links TRBV7-9 to TRBJ2-7, with D perhaps matching TRBD1 (5 bases). Sample: T cells isolated from PBMCs. CDR3 residues: CASRHDSYEQYF. CDR3 in DNA: TGTGCCAGCAGGCACGACAGCTACGAGCAGTACTTC.